A selection of T cell receptor beta chains follows, all from one sample in a study of memory CD4+ T cells and cytomegalovirus serostatus. Assay: immunoSEQ multiplex PCR; the TCRdb copy retains only in-frame clones and omits some. The table records approximately 61,000 clones, around 83% of them present only once. Sample: memory CD4+ T cells from blood. Receptors originate from an adult in good health and CMV-seronegative. The conserved cysteine and the conserved F or W are not part of the CDR3 here. Each record gives: D gene, J gene, V gene, CDR3 protein. A D gene is named only where the DNA matches it firmly.

d_gene: TRBD2; j_gene: TRBJ2-3; v_gene: TRBV2; CDR3aa: ASAPLAGASDTQY
d_gene: -; j_gene: TRBJ1-2; v_gene: TRBV15; CDR3aa: ATSGDFGRTVYGYT
d_gene: -; j_gene: TRBJ1-2; v_gene: TRBV7-8; CDR3aa: ASSLERVTQGGNYGYT
d_gene: TRBD1; j_gene: TRBJ2-1; v_gene: TRBV19; CDR3aa: ASSDQGAGIYNEQF
d_gene: -; j_gene: TRBJ2-1; v_gene: TRBV28; CDR3aa: ASSPSRRNNEQF
d_gene: -; j_gene: TRBJ2-1; v_gene: TRBV30; CDR3aa: AWDERAPYNEQF
d_gene: TRBD2; j_gene: TRBJ2-4; v_gene: TRBV28; CDR3aa: ASSYSRLAGGPEGAKNIQY
d_gene: -; j_gene: TRBJ1-2; v_gene: TRBV10-3; CDR3aa: AISEQGLSLGNYGYT
d_gene: TRBD1; j_gene: TRBJ1-1; v_gene: TRBV5-4; CDR3aa: ASSPGQGGMNTEAF
d_gene: -; j_gene: TRBJ2-5; v_gene: TRBV6-5; CDR3aa: ASRRRQQETQY
d_gene: -; j_gene: TRBJ1-4; v_gene: TRBV7-2; CDR3aa: ASSLGGPEKLF
d_gene: -; j_gene: TRBJ1-2; v_gene: TRBV7-3; CDR3aa: ASSLEAGHGYT
d_gene: -; j_gene: TRBJ2-4; v_gene: TRBV25-1; CDR3aa: ASSEWDSKNIQY
d_gene: -; j_gene: TRBJ2-1; v_gene: TRBV11-2; CDR3aa: ASRPNQRQPGNEQF
d_gene: TRBD1; j_gene: TRBJ1-2; v_gene: TRBV7-9; CDR3aa: ASSLPGTGGQGYT
d_gene: -; j_gene: TRBJ2-1; v_gene: TRBV5-1; CDR3aa: ASSPQLQRSSYNEQF
d_gene: TRBD2; j_gene: TRBJ2-3; v_gene: TRBV4-1; CDR3aa: ASSLGLAGGTSRDTQY
d_gene: TRBD2; j_gene: TRBJ2-1; v_gene: TRBV5-1; CDR3aa: ASRHLLAGAYNEQF
d_gene: -; j_gene: TRBJ1-1; v_gene: TRBV6-5; CDR3aa: ASSRNSEAF
d_gene: -; j_gene: TRBJ1-6; v_gene: TRBV7-8; CDR3aa: ASSFRNSPLH
d_gene: -; j_gene: TRBJ2-3; v_gene: TRBV7-2; CDR3aa: ASSLGLAGTDTQY
d_gene: -; j_gene: TRBJ2-4; v_gene: TRBV6-6; CDR3aa: ASSPDSTKNIQY
d_gene: TRBD1; j_gene: TRBJ1-2; v_gene: TRBV30; CDR3aa: AWSVDRGESYT
d_gene: TRBD2; j_gene: TRBJ2-7; v_gene: TRBV10-3; CDR3aa: AISEREGYEQY
d_gene: -; j_gene: TRBJ1-4; v_gene: TRBV19; CDR3aa: ASSTTGRGNNEKLF
d_gene: -; j_gene: TRBJ2-7; v_gene: TRBV18; CDR3aa: ASSPQGGEQY
d_gene: -; j_gene: TRBJ1-1; v_gene: TRBV7-3; CDR3aa: ASSLGQNTEAF
d_gene: -; j_gene: TRBJ1-5; v_gene: TRBV27; CDR3aa: ASSRRRGQGQPQH
d_gene: -; j_gene: TRBJ1-3; v_gene: TRBV9; CDR3aa: ASAGAGNTIY
d_gene: TRBD1; j_gene: TRBJ1-3; v_gene: TRBV28; CDR3aa: ASWDRVRDTIY
d_gene: -; j_gene: TRBJ2-7; v_gene: TRBV18; CDR3aa: ASSPVRGYEQY
d_gene: -; j_gene: TRBJ1-6; v_gene: TRBV7-6; CDR3aa: ASSLGTTYNSPLH
d_gene: TRBD1; j_gene: TRBJ2-7; v_gene: TRBV5-1; CDR3aa: ASSLTGDEQY
d_gene: TRBD1; j_gene: TRBJ1-5; v_gene: TRBV7-9; CDR3aa: ASSSYDRGRNQPQH
d_gene: -; j_gene: TRBJ1-1; v_gene: TRBV5-8; CDR3aa: ASSSQEAEAF
d_gene: -; j_gene: TRBJ2-1; v_gene: TRBV28; CDR3aa: ASRDPGGRIYNEQF
d_gene: -; j_gene: TRBJ2-7; v_gene: TRBV4-2; CDR3aa: ASSQPLDGSYEQY
d_gene: -; j_gene: TRBJ2-1; v_gene: TRBV10-3; CDR3aa: AISLRDYNEQF
d_gene: TRBD2; j_gene: TRBJ2-6; v_gene: TRBV2; CDR3aa: ASSALAGDLYSGANVLT
d_gene: -; j_gene: TRBJ1-2; v_gene: TRBV18; CDR3aa: ASSPVGAYNYGYT
d_gene: -; j_gene: TRBJ1-1; v_gene: TRBV7-6; CDR3aa: ASSLAPANTEAF
d_gene: TRBD1; j_gene: TRBJ1-1; v_gene: TRBV5-1; CDR3aa: ASSPWTGGDTEAF
d_gene: TRBD2; j_gene: TRBJ2-1; v_gene: TRBV5-1; CDR3aa: ASSRNGGAGNEQF
d_gene: TRBD1; j_gene: TRBJ2-7; v_gene: TRBV2; CDR3aa: ASSDFWTGDGEQY
d_gene: -; j_gene: TRBJ2-5; v_gene: TRBV5-6; CDR3aa: ASSFKETQY
d_gene: -; j_gene: TRBJ1-4; v_gene: TRBV28; CDR3aa: ASSTNEKLF
d_gene: TRBD2; j_gene: TRBJ2-5; v_gene: TRBV9; CDR3aa: ASSAHLAGVQETQY
d_gene: -; j_gene: TRBJ2-3; v_gene: TRBV30; CDR3aa: AWSMSTGKTDTQY
d_gene: -; j_gene: TRBJ1-2; v_gene: TRBV16; CDR3aa: ASSRGILSTYGYT
d_gene: -; j_gene: TRBJ1-2; v_gene: TRBV19; CDR3aa: ASRQLGRDRYGYT
d_gene: -; j_gene: TRBJ2-1; v_gene: TRBV6-5; CDR3aa: ASSERNEQF
d_gene: TRBD1; j_gene: TRBJ2-3; v_gene: TRBV28; CDR3aa: ASSLSGPGQGPDTQY
d_gene: TRBD1; j_gene: TRBJ1-1; v_gene: TRBV6-5; CDR3aa: ASSTPGGNTEAF
d_gene: TRBD1; j_gene: TRBJ2-1; v_gene: TRBV7-3; CDR3aa: ASSPQGLNNEQF
d_gene: TRBD1; j_gene: TRBJ2-2; v_gene: TRBV19; CDR3aa: ASQPGQRSGELF
d_gene: -; j_gene: TRBJ2-1; v_gene: TRBV2; CDR3aa: ASRRGGGSYNEQF
d_gene: TRBD1; j_gene: TRBJ2-2; v_gene: TRBV19; CDR3aa: ASRTGEAQNTGELF
d_gene: -; j_gene: TRBJ1-2; v_gene: TRBV19; CDR3aa: ASSIDPSGGAGYGYT
d_gene: TRBD2; j_gene: TRBJ2-3; v_gene: TRBV5-4; CDR3aa: ASSSLAGGLTTQY